This TCR beta chain was recovered during a study of cytomegalovirus exposure and HLA in healthy donors. This CDR3 has 13 residues. CDR1 and CDR2 (germline): MDHEN, SYDVKM. Trimming at V came to 2 bases and at J to 8 bases, leaving 5 bases not matched to a gene. To note about this clone: Other nucleotide sequences from this sample produce the same CDR3.

The PCR had 60 Vbeta and 13 Jbeta primers. Clones were read by immunoSEQ multiplex PCR, and TCRdb kept only the in-frame ones, dropping some. The sample has more than 150,000 clones; around 84% are singletons. The receptor's source is a girl under 10 years old in good health and CMV-seropositive. Sequencing was carried out using PBMCs. The chain links TRBV28 to TRBJ1-2; 7 nucleotides match TRBD1. The CDR3 coding sequence is TGTGCCAGCAGTTTAAGTGGAGGGGGCGGCTACACCTTC. This codes for CASSLSGGGGYTF.